The following is a TCR beta chain sequence with its context. The data belong to a study of OX40 agonist ivuxolimab in advanced cancers. Germline V gene lookup returns CDR1 MNHNS and CDR2 SASEGT. Trimming left V 5 bases short and J 0 bases short, with 6 bases between. The CDR3 sequence is 13 residues long. Produced via immunoSEQ multiplex PCR; TCRdb's table is partial and in-frame only. The sample carries about 22,000 clones, 86% recorded once. The TCR originated in an adult with an advanced solid tumor such as melanoma, head and neck, liver or kidney cancer. Sequencing used CD4+ or CD8+ T cells sorted from blood, obtained in a trial of the OX40 agonist ivuxolimab. V usage is TRBV6-1 and J usage is TRBJ2-3; D unclear. CDR3 coding DNA: TGTGCCAGCAGTTTACAGAGCACAGATACGCAGTATTTT. This codes for CASSLQSTDTQYF.